Following are 16 T cell receptor beta chains from one sample sequenced in a study of cytomegalovirus exposure and HLA in healthy donors (dated by TCRdb to about 2017). Library preparation used the immunoSEQ multiplex PCR assay. The multiplex PCR relied on a mix of 60 forward primers for TCR Vbeta segments and 13 reverse primers for TCR Jbeta segments. In its TCRdb copy, this immuneACCESS table keeps in-frame sequences only and misses some clones. Where compared with another copy, unresolved V genes explain less than half of these, and the others have no known cause. The sample yields roughly 100,000 clones; 75% to 80% were counted once. Jointly, the top ten make up 5.8% of the sample. Sequencing was carried out using PBMCs. Source of these receptors: a man aged 55 to 69 in good health and CMV-seropositive.

V and J are TRBV5-4 and TRBJ2-4, with 7 bases lining up with TRBD1. CDR3 length equals 13 residues. Losses at the gene ends were 3 bases for V and 8 bases for J; bases not matched to a gene: 5. The V gene's germline CDR1 is SGHNT and CDR2 YYREEE (reference sequence). As DNA, the CDR3 is TGTGCCAGCAGCTCGGGGCAGGGGGACATTCAGTACTTC. Amino acids: CASSSGQGDIQYF.

This rearrangement joins TRBV6-5 to TRBJ2-5; 7 positions match TRBD1. The assigned J gene may be wrong: the sequence end matches TRBJ2-7 better. In germline, CDR1 is MNHEY, CDR2 SVGAGI. This CDR3 spans 15 amino acids. CDR3 protein: CASSPDQGVTYEQYF. The CDR3 DNA is TGTGCCAGCAGTCCTGATCAGGGGGTGACCTACGAGCAGTACTTC.

The rearrangement joins TRBV9 to TRBJ1-6; D perhaps matches TRBD1 (5 bases). This CDR3 spans 16 amino acids. Germline V gene data show CDR1 as SGDLS and CDR2 as YYNGEE. Trimming removed 4 bases at V and 7 bases at J, with 18 bases between. In nucleotides, the CDR3 is TGTGCCAGCAGCCCGAGCGGGGGGGTTTTAAATTCACCCCTCCACTTT. Translating it yields CASSPSGGVLNSPLHF.

The genes are TRBV6-1 and TRBJ1-5; the D gene is possibly TRBD1 (5 bases). Deletions cut 1 base from V and 4 bases from J, with 17 bases between. The CDR3 contains 17 residues. The germline CDR1 and CDR2 sequences are MNHNS and SASEGT. The CDR3: CASSEGRAPSWNQPQHF. CDR3 nucleotides: TGTGCCAGCAGTGAAGGCAGGGCCCCCTCTTGGAATCAGCCCCAGCATTTT.

The chain carries TRBV23-1 and TRBJ2-3; 7 bases agree with TRBD2. TRBV23-1 is labeled an ORF, and its function is uncertain. Trimming took 4 bases from V and 6 from J; bases not matched to a gene: 16. CDR3 length: 17 amino acids. CDR3 loop: CASSLQSAGLVRDTQYF. As DNA, the CDR3 is TGCGCCAGCAGTCTTCAATCAGCGGGGTTGGTGCGGGATACGCAGTATTTT.

This chain connects TRBV5-1 to TRBJ1-3; the match to TRBD1 covers 7 bases. J lost 6 bases, V lost 5 bases, and 8 bases had no gene match. CDR1 and CDR2 (germline): SGHRS, YFSETQ. The CDR3 is 14 amino acids. CDR3 nucleotide sequence: TGCGCCAGCAGACCCGACAGGGTCATAAACACCATATATTTT. Encoded protein: CASRPDRVINTIYF.

The rearrangement links TRBV10-3 to TRBJ1-1; TRBD1 aligns across 7 bases. The CDR3 contains 13 residues. The V segment lost 6 bases and the J segment 1 base; nucleotides outside the gene matches: 2. CDR1 is ENHRY, CDR2 SYGVKD, per germline. The DNA for the CDR3 is TGTGCCATCAGCCGGGACAGGAACACTGAAGCTTTCTTT. Its protein product is CAISRDRNTEAFF.

The chain recombines TRBV5-1 with TRBJ2-7; 9 positions match TRBD1. The V segment lost 0 bases and the J segment 6 bases; nucleotides outside the gene matches: 10. Germline V gene lookup returns CDR1 SGHRS and CDR2 YFSETQ. CDR3 length equals 16 residues. CDR3 nucleotide sequence: TGCGCCAGCAGCTTGGGCAATCCGGGACAGGGAGGCGAGCAGTACTTC. Its translation: CASSLGNPGQGGEQYF.

The chain couples TRBV11-2 to TRBJ2-3; D ambiguous. CDR1 SGHAT and CDR2 FQNNGV come from the germline V gene. This CDR3 is 15 amino acids long. V lost 1 base to trimming and J lost 2 bases, with 10 bases between them. CDR3 DNA sequence: TGTGCCAGCAGCTTAGTAATAGAAATCACAGATACGCAGTATTTT. Encoded protein: CASSLVIEITDTQYF.

This clone was counted a few times. The chain uses TRBV7-9 and TRBJ2-3; D might be TRBD2 (5 bases). V was pared by 1 base and J by 7 bases, with 12 bases between. There are 14 residues in the CDR3. Germline CDR1 and CDR2: SEHNR and FQNEAQ (reference sequence). CDR3 in amino acids: CASSLGSTGNTQYF. As DNA, the CDR3 is TGTGCCAGCAGCTTAGGGAGCACCGGGAATACGCAGTATTTT.

This chain connects TRBV27 to TRBJ1-3; D may be TRBD1 (6 bases). The CDR3 contains 15 residues. Germline values: CDR1 MNHEY, CDR2 SMNVEV (reference sequence). Trimming stripped 6 bases from V and 2 bases from J, with 14 bases between. The CDR3 sequence: CASSVQGTAGNTIYF. The CDR3 DNA reads TGTGCCAGCAGCGTACAGGGAACAGCTGGAAACACCATATATTTT.

The rearrangement links TRBV6-5 to TRBJ1-5; D is uncertain. Germline V gives CDR1 MNHEY, CDR2 SVGAGI. The V and J ends lost 6 bases and 2 bases respectively, with 14 bases between them. This CDR3 region has 15 residues. CDR3: CASRPPGSGNQPQHF. In DNA, the CDR3 is TGTGCCAGCAGGCCGCCGGGGAGCGGCAATCAGCCCCAGCATTTT.

The genes are TRBV6-5 and TRBJ1-4; possibly TRBD1 for D (5 bases). The germline gives CDR1 MNHEY, CDR2 SVGAGI. Trimming pared 5 bases from V and 5 bases from J, leaving 12 bases between. This CDR3 is built from 14 residues. CDR3 in DNA: TGTGCCAGCAGTGCATCGGACATAAATGAAAAACTGTTTTTT. Its translation: CASSASDINEKLFF.

The chain couples TRBV2 to TRBJ1-4; D is unresolved. The V gene lost 9 bases and the J gene lost 8 bases, with 16 bases spanning the gap. Germline CDR1 reads SNHLY; CDR2 reads FYNNEI. The CDR3 is made up of 13 amino acids. This chain's CDR3 is CARSDPAGEKLFF. CDR3 DNA sequence: TGTGCCAGATCGGACCCGGCGGGCGAAAAACTGTTTTTT.

The rearrangement uses TRBV7-8 and TRBJ2-5, with 7 bases lining up with TRBD1. The germline CDR1 and CDR2 sequences are SGHVS and FQNEAQ. Germline trimming cut 0 bases from V and 5 bases from J; bases unmatched to any gene: 3. The length of the CDR3 is 14 residues. In nucleotides, the CDR3 is TGTGCCAGCAGCTTAGCGGTCAGGGGGGAGACCCAGTACTTC. Protein product: CASSLAVRGETQYF.

The table lists this clone with a few counts. V usage is TRBV6-5 and J usage is TRBJ1-5, with a possible D match to TRBD1 (6 bases). This CDR3 has 14 residues. The V gene lost 2 bases and the J gene lost 7 bases, with 12 bases spanning the gap. CDR1 and CDR2 from the germline V gene are MNHEY and SVGAGI. The CDR3 bases are TGTGCCAGCAGTTACGAGGCAGGGGAACAGCCCCAGCATTTT. It translates to CASSYEAGEQPQHF.